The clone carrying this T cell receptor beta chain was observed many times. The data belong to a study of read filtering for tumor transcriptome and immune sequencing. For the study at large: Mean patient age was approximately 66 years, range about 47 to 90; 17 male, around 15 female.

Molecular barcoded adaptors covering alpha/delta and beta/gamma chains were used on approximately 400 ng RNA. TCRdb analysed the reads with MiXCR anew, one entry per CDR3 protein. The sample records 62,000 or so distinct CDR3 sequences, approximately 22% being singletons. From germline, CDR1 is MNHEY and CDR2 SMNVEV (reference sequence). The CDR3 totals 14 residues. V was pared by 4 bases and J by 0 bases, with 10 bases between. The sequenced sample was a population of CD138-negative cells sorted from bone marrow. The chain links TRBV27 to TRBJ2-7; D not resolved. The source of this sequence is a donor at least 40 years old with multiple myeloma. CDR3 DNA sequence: TGTGCCAGCAGTTCCGATACTGTCTCCTACGAGCAGTACTTC. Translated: CASSSDTVSYEQYF.